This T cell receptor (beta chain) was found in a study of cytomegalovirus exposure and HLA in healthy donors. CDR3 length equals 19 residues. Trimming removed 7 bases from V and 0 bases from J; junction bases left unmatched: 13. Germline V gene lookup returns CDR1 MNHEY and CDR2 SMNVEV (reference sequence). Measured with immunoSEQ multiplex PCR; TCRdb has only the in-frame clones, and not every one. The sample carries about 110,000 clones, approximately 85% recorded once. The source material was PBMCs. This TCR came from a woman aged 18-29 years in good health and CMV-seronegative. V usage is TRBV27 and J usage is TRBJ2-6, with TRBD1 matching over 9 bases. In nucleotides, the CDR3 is TGTGCCAGCACCCCACTGGGAGACAGGGGGGCCTCTGGGGCCAACGTCCTGACTTTC. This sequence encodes CASTPLGDRGASGANVLTF.